The 8 T cell receptor beta chains listed next were all sequenced from one sample in a study of blood T cells in healthy people across ages. Primers used in a second PCR of about 6 to 11 cycles were a sample-barcoded 5' primer and a J-beta primer mix. TCRdb reprocessed the 5' RACE reads via MiXCR and lists one record per CDR3 protein. The table lists some 1,500,000 distinct CDR3 sequences, around 40% of them singletons. The sequencing input was blood. Receptors were obtained from a woman aged 18-29 years in good health.

V gene TRBV4-3 combines with J gene TRBJ2-2; D may be TRBD1 (5 bases). Germline V gene data show CDR1 as LGHNA and CDR2 as YSLEER. The CDR3 covers 16 residues. V lost 4 bases and J lost 5, with 17 bases in between. This CDR3 reads CASSPLTGSTTGELFF. CDR3 DNA: TGCGCCAGCAGCCCGCTTACAGGCTCCACTACCGGGGAGCTGTTTTTT.

This chain connects TRBV27 to TRBJ2-1, with 11 bases identical to TRBD1. V lost 3 bases to trimming and J lost 5 bases; unmatched junction nucleotides: 3. The CDR3 totals 15 residues. Germline assignment: CDR1 MNHEY and CDR2 SMNVEV (reference sequence). Written as DNA, the CDR3 is TGTGCCAGCAGTTTTGGGACAGGGGGAGACAATGAGCAGTTCTTC. The encoded protein is CASSFGTGGDNEQFF.

The chain employs TRBV7-3 and TRBJ2-1; D remains ambiguous. The CDR3 is made up of 13 amino acids. V lost 3 bases, J lost 5 bases, and 8 bases lay in between. Germline values: CDR1 SGHTA, CDR2 FQGTGA. In nucleotides, the CDR3 is TGTGCCAGCAGCTTCACCCCCGACAATGAGCAGTTCTTC. It yields the protein CASSFTPDNEQFF.

The V call is TRBV4-1, the J call TRBJ1-5, with D possibly matching TRBD1 (5 bases). Germline CDR1 is MGHRA and CDR2 is YSYEKL. The CDR3 totals 14 residues. Trimming cost V 3 bases and J 3 bases, with 9 bases left between them. CDR3 bases: TGCGCCAGCAGCCACGACAGCCTCAATCAGCCCCAGCATTTT. Residues: CASSHDSLNQPQHF.

This clonotype was found a few times. A read error is possible here, since a much larger clone lies one base away. This rearrangement joins TRBV7-9 to TRBJ2-3; 9 bases are shared with TRBD1. The germline V gene has CDR1 SEHNR and CDR2 FQNEAQ (reference sequence). V dropped 2 bases and J dropped 0; count of bases not matched to a gene: 15. The CDR3 contains 20 residues. Here the CDR3 DNA reads TGTGCCAGCAGCTTAATCTCTACCGGGACAGGGTTGACTAGCACAGATACGCAGTATTTT. As protein: CASSLISTGTGLTSTDTQYF.

This clonotype is a singleton in its sample. The chain couples TRBV6-2 or TRBV6-3 to TRBJ2-2; D is undetermined. The V end was cut by 6 bases, the J end by 4 bases, with 9 bases between. Germline V CDR1 and CDR2: MNHEY, SVGEGT. The CDR3 consists of 13 residues. As DNA, the CDR3 is TGTGCCAGCAGACGCGGTTCCACCGGGGAGCTGTTTTTT. Residues: CASRRGSTGELFF.

The chain couples TRBV5-1 to TRBJ2-1; 10 bases agree with TRBD1. After removal of 4 bases from V and 0 bases from J, the junction contained 7 bases not matched to a gene. Germline CDR1 is SGHRS and CDR2 is YFSETQ. The CDR3 totals 17 residues. This chain's CDR3 is CASSGQGVTSSYNEQFF. As DNA, the CDR3 is TGCGCCAGCAGCGGACAGGGGGTCACCAGCTCCTACAATGAGCAGTTCTTC.

Only a few counts were recorded for this clonotype. This chain connects TRBV6-6 to TRBJ1-5; D is ambiguous. The V end was cut by 6 bases, the J end by 0 bases, with 9 bases between. This CDR3 region has 14 residues. CDR1 and CDR2 from the germline V gene are MNHNY and SVGAGI (reference sequence). DNA of the CDR3: TGTGCCAGCAGCCGGGTAGATAGCAATCAGCCCCAGCATTTT. Its protein is CASSRVDSNQPQHF.